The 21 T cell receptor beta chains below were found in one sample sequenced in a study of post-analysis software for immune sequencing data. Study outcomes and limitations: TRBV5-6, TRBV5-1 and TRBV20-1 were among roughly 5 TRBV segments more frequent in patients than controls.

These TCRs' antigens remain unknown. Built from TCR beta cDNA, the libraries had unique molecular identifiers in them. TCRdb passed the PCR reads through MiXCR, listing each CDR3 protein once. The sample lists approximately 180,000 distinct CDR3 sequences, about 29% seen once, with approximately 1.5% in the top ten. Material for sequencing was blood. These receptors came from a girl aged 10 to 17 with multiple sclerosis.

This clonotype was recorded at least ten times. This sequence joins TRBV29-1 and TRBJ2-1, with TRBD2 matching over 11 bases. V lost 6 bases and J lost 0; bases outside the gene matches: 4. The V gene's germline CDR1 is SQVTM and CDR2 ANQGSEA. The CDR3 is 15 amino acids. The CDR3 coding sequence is TGCAGCGTAGTAGCGGGGGGGAGCTCCTACAATGAGCAGTTCTTC. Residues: CSVVAGGSSYNEQFF.

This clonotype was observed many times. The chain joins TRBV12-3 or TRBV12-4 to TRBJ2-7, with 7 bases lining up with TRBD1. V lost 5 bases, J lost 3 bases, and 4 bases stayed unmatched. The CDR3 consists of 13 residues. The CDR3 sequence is CASSPGGHYEQYF. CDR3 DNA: TGTGCCAGCAGTCCAGGGGGACACTACGAGCAGTACTTC.

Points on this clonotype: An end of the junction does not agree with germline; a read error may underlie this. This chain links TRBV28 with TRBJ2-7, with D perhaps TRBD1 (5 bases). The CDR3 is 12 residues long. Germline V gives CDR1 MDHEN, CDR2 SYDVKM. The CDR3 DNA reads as TGTGTCAGCAGTTCAGGGTACTACGAGCAGTACTTC. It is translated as CVSSSGYYEQYF.

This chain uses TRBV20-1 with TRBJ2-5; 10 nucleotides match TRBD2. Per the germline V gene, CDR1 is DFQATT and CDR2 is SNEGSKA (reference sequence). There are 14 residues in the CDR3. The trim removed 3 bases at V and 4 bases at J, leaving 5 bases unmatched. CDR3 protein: CSARLSGGRETQYF. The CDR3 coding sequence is TGCAGTGCTAGGCTTAGCGGGGGGAGAGAGACCCAGTACTTC.

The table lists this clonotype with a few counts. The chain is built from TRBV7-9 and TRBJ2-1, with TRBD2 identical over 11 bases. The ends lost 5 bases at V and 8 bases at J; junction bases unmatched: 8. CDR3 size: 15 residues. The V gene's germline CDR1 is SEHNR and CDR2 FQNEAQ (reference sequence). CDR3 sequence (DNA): TGTGCCAGCAGCCGAGGGACTAGCGGCTTTGATGAGCAGTTCTTC. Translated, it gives CASSRGTSGFDEQFF.

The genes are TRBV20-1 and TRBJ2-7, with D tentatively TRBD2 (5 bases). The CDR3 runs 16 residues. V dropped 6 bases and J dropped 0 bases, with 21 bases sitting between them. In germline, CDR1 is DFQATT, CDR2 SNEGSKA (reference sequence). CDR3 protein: CSAPKLGAGSSYEQYF. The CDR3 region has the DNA TGCAGTGCCCCCAAACTAGGCGCGGGTTCCTCCTACGAGCAGTACTTC.

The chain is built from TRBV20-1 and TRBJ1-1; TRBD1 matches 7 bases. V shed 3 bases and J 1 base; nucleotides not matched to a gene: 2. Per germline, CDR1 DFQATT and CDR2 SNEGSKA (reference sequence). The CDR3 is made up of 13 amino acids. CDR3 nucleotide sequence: TGCAGTGCTAGTTGGGACAGGAACACTGAAGCTTTCTTT. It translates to CSASWDRNTEAFF.

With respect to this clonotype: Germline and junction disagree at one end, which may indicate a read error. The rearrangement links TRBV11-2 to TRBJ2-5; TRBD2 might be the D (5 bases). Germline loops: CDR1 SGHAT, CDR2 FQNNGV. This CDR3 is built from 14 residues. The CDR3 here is CATSLGGGQETQYF. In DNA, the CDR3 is TGTGCCACCAGCCTGGGCGGAGGCCAAGAGACCCAGTACTTC.

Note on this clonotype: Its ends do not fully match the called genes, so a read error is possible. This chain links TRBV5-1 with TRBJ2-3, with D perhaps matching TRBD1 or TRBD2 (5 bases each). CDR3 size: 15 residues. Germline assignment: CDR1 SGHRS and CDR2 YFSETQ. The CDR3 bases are TGCGCCAGCAGCTTGGAGGGGAGAAAGGTGGATATGCAGTATTTT. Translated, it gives CASSLEGRKVDMQYF.

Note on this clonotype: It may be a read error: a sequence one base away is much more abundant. CDR3: CTSRTGSIHEQFF. CDR3 DNA sequence: TGTACCAGCAGGACAGGGTCTATCCATGAGCAGTTCTTC. The V call is TRBV28, the J call TRBJ2-1; 8 bases line up with TRBD1. The CDR3 spans 13 residues. Germline-derived CDR1 and CDR2 are MDHEN and SYDVKM. Together with reference TRBV28 and TRBJ2-1, the CDR3 gives the full variable domain: DVKVTQSSRYLVKRTGEKVFLECVQDMDHENMFWYRQDPGLGLRLIYFSYDVKMKEKGDIPEGYSVSREKKERFSLILESASTNQTSMYLCTSRTGSIHEQFFGPGTRLTVL.

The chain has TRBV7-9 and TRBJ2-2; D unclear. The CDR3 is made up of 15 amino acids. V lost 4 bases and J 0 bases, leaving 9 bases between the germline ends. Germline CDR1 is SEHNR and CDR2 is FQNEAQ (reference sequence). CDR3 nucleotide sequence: TGTGCCAGCAGCTCTCGGTTCGCGAACACCGGGGAGCTGTTTTTT. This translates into CASSSRFANTGELFF.

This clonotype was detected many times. Here the CDR3 DNA reads TGTGCCAGCAGCATCGGTTTCGGACTAGAGGGAGAGACCCAGTACTTC. Translation: CASSIGFGLEGETQYF. This chain uses TRBV3-1 with TRBJ2-5, with 7 bases fitting TRBD2. V shed 5 bases, J shed 4 bases, and the junction held 13 bases outside the gene matches. This CDR3 comprises 16 residues. The germline gives CDR1 LGHDT, CDR2 YNNKEL (reference sequence).

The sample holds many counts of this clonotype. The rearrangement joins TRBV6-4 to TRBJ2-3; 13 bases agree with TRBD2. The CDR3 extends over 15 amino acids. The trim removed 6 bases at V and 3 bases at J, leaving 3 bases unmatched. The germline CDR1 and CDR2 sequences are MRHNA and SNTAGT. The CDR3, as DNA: TGTGCCAGCAGCTCACTAGCGGGAGGGACAGATACGCAGTATTTT. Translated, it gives CASSSLAGGTDTQYF.

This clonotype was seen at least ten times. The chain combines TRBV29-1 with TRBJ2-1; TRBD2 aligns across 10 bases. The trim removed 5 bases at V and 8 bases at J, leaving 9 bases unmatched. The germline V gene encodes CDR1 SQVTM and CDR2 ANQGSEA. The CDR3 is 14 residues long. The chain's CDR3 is CSVKGLAGEDEQFF. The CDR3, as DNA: TGCAGCGTTAAGGGGCTAGCGGGAGAAGATGAGCAGTTCTTC.

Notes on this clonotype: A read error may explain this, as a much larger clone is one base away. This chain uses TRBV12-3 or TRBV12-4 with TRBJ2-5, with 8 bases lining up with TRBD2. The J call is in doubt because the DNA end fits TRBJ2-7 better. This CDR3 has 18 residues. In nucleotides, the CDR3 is TGTGCCAGCAGTAACATTCCGAGGATAGCGGGGACTACCTACGAGCAGTACTTC. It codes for CASSNIPRIAGTTYEQYF.

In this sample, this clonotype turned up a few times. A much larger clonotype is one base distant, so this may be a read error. The CDR3 DNA reads TGCGCCAGCAGTGCGATCACGAACAATGAGCAGTACTTC. Translation: CASSAITNNEQYF. V and J are TRBV10-1 and TRBJ2-1; D ambiguous. The better agreement between TRBJ2-7 and the DNA end casts doubt on the J call. The V gene's germline CDR1 is WNHNN and CDR2 SYGVQD (reference sequence). The CDR3 spans 13 residues.

Written as DNA, the CDR3 is TGTGCCAGCAGTTACCGTGGTAACAATCAGCCCCAGCATTTT. This gives the protein CASSYRGNNQPQHF. V is TRBV6-5 and J is TRBJ1-5; no clear D. The CDR3 has 14 amino acids. Trimming shortened V by 2 bases and J by 3 bases, and 8 bases separated the two germline ends. Germline-derived CDR1 and CDR2 are MNHEY and SVGAGI.

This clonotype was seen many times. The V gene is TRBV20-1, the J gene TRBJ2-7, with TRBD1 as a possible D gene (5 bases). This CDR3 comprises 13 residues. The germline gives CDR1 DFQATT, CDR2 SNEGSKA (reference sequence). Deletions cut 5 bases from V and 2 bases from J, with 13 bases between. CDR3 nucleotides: TGCAGTGCTGTTGACAGTTCCACCTACGAGCAGTACTTC. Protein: CSAVDSSTYEQYF.

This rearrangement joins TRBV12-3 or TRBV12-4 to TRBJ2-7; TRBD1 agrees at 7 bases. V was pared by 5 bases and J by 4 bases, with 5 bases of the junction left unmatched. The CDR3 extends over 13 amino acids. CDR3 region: CASSMGQQYEQYF. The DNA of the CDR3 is TGTGCCAGCAGTATGGGACAGCAGTACGAGCAGTACTTC.

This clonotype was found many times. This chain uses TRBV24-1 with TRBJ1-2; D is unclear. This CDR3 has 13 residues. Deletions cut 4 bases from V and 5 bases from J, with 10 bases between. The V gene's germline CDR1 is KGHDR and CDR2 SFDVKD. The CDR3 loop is CATSDRTEYGYTF. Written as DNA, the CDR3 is TGTGCCACCAGTGACCGGACGGAATATGGCTACACCTTC.

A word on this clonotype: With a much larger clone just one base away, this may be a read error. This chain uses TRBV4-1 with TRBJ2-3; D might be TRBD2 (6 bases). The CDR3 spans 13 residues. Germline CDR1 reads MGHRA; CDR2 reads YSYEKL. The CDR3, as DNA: TGCACCAGCAGGTTGAGGGAGGAGGGAACGCAGTATTTT. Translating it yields CTSRLREEGTQYF.